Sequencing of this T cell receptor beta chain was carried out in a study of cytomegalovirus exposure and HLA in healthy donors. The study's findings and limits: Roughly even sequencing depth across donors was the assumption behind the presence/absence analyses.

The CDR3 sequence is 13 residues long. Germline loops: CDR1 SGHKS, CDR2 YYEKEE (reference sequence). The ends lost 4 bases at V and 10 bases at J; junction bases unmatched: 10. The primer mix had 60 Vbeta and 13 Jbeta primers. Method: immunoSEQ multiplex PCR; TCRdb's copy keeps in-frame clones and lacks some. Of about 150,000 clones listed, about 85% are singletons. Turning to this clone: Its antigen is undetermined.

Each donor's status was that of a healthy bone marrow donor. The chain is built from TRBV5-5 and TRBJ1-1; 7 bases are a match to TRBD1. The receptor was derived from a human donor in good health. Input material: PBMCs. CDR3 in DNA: TGTGCCAGCAGCAGGGACAGTTCCGAACGAGCTTTCTTT. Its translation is CASSRDSSERAFF.